In this sample, the clone carrying this T cell receptor (beta chain) turned up a few times. These data belong to a study of blood T cell repertoires in COVID-19. Study-level information: Italy, Spain and the United States were the sources of the convalescent and acute COVID-19 samples. T cells, B-cell-depleted T cells, or PBMCs supplied cDNA or gDNA.

Study processing details: Amplification of reference gene primers provided the estimated nucleated cell counts. TCRdb's table, derived via immunoSEQ multiplex PCR, lists solely in-frame clones and lacks some. V and J calls and clone size follow that table, whereas D and trimming were derived from the DNA. The sample has around 270,000 clones, about four fifths seen once. The CDR3 is 17 amino acids. Germline values: CDR1 SGHRS, CDR2 YFSETQ. Trimming took off 2 bases at V and 2 bases at J, with 19 bases between the two ends. Sequencing was performed on peripheral blood. V and J are TRBV5-1 and TRBJ2-5; the D is unclear. The source of this sequence is a woman between 40 and 55 years old who had recovered from COVID-19. CDR3 sequence reads: CASSFGNGPSGQETQYF. CDR3 nucleotide sequence: TGCGCCAGCAGCTTCGGAAATGGTCCTAGTGGGCAAGAGACCCAGTACTTC.